The T cell receptor beta chain described here comes from a study of T cells in Graves' hyperthyroidism and ophthalmopathy. Notes on the study in general: Most expanded thyroid clonotypes above 0.001 recurred in blood.

Germline loops: CDR1 KGHDR, CDR2 SFDVKD. The length of the CDR3 is 16 residues. With V trimmed by 4 bases and J by 2 bases, 6 bases remained unmatched. The sample holds many counts of this clonotype. The antigen remains undetermined. Template material for amplifying TCR beta CDR3 regions consisted of RNA transcripts. In the first-round RT-PCR of the TCR CDR3, the HTBI primer set was used. TCRdb re-analysed the multiplex PCR reads in MiXCR, keeping a single row per CDR3 protein. Of hundreds of thousands of distinct CDR3 sequences listed, around 15% are singletons. The source material was blood. The receptor was isolated from a man aged 18 to 29 with Graves' ophthalmopathy. J is TRBJ2-1 and V is TRBV24-1; TRBD2 matches 8 bases. This CDR3 is CATSDPTSGTYNEQFF. The CDR3 nucleotides are TGTGCCACCAGTGACCCCACTAGCGGTACCTACAATGAGCAGTTCTTC.